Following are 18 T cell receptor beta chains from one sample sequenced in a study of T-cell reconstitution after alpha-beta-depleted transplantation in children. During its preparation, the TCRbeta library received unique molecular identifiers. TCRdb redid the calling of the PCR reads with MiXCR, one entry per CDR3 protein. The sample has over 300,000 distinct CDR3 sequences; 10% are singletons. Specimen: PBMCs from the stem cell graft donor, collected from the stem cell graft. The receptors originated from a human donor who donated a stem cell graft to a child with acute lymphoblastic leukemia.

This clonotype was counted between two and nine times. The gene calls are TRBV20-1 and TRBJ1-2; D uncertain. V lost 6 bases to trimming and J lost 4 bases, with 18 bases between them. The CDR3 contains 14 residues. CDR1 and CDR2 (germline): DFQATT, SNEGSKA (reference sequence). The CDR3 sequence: CSAPDVPGPYGYTF. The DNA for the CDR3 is TGCAGTGCCCCGGATGTTCCAGGTCCCTATGGCTACACCTTC.

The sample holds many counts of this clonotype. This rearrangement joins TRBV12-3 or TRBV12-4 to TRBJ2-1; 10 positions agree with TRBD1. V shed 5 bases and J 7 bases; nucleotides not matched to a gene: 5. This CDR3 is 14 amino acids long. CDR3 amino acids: CASSPRTGGNEQFF. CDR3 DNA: TGTGCCAGCAGTCCTCGGACAGGGGGTAATGAGCAGTTCTTC.

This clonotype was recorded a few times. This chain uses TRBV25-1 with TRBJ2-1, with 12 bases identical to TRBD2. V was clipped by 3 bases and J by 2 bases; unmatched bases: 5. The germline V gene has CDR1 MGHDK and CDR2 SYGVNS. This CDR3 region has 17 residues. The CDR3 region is CASSDGLAGGPYNEQFF. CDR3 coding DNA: TGTGCCAGCAGTGACGGTCTAGCGGGAGGGCCCTACAATGAGCAGTTCTTC. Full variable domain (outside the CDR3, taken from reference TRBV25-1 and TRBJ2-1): EADIYQTPRYLVIGTGKKITLECSQTMGHDKMYWYQQDPGMELHLIHYSYGVNSTEKGDLSSESTVSRIRTEHFPLTLESARPSHTSQYLCASSDGLAGGPYNEQFFGPGTRLTVL.

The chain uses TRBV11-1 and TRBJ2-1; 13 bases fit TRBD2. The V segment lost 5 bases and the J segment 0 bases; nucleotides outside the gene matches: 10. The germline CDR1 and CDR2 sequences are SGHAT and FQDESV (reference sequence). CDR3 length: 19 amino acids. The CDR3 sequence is CASSAGTSGTTPSYNEQFF. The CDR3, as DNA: TGTGCCAGCAGCGCCGGGACTAGCGGGACTACTCCCTCCTACAATGAGCAGTTCTTC.

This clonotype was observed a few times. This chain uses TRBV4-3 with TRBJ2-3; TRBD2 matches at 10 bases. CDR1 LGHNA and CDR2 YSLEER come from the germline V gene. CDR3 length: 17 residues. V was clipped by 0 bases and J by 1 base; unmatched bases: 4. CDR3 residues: CASSQEEAGGRTDTQYF. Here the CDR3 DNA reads TGCGCCAGCAGCCAAGAAGAAGCGGGAGGGCGCACAGATACGCAGTATTTT.

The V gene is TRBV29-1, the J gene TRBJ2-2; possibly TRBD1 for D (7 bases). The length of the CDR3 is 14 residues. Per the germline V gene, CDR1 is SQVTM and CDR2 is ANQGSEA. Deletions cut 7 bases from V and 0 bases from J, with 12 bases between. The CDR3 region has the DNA TGCAGCGGTCGCGGGACAGCGAACACCGGGGAGCTGTTTTTT. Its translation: CSGRGTANTGELFF.

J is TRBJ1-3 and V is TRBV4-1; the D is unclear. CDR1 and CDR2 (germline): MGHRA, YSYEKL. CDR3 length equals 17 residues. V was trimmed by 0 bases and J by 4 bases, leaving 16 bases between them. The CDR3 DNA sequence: TGCGCCAGCAGCCAAGATCTGGACCATTCCGGAGGAAACACCATATATTTT. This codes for CASSQDLDHSGGNTIYF.

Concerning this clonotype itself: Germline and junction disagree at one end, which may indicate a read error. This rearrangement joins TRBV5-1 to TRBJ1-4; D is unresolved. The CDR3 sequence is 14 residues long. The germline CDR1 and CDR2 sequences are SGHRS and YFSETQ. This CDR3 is CAISFRTTHEKLFF. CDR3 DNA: TGTGCCATCAGCTTTCGGACTACCCATGAAAAACTGTTTTTT.

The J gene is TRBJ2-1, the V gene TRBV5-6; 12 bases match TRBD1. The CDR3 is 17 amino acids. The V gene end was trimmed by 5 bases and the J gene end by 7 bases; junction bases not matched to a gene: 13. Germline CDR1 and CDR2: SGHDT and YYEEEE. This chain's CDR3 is CASRPTDGTGGWNEQFF. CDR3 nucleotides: TGTGCCAGCAGGCCAACCGACGGGACAGGGGGCTGGAATGAGCAGTTCTTC. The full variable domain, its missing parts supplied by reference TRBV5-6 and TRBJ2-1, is DAGVTQSPTHLIKTRGQQVTLRCSPKSGHDTVSWYQQALGQGPQFIFQYYEEEERQRGNFPDRFSGHQFPNYSSELNVNALLLGDSALYLCASRPTDGTGGWNEQFFGPGTRLTVL.

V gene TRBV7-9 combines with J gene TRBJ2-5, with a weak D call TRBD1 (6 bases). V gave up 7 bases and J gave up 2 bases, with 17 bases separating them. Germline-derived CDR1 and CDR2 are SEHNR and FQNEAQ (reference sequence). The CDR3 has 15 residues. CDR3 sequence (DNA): TGTGCCAGCACCCGAAGGACAGAGCCACAAGAGACCCAGTACTTC. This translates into CASTRRTEPQETQYF.

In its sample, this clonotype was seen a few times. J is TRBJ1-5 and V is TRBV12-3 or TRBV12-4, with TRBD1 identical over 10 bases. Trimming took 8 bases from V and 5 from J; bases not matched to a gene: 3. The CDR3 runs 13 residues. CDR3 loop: CASGTGVDQPQHF. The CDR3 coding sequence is TGTGCCAGCGGGACAGGGGTCGATCAGCCCCAGCATTTT.

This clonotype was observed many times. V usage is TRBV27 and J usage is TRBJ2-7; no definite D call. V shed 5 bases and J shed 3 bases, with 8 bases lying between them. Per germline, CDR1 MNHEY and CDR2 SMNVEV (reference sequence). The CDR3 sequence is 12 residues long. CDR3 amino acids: CASSPTGYEQYF. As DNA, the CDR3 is TGTGCCAGCAGTCCTACCGGCTACGAGCAGTACTTC.

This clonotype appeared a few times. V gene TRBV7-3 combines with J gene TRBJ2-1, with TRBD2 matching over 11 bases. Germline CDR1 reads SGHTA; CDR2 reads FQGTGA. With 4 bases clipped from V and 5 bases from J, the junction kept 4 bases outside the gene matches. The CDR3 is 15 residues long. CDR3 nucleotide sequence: TGTGCCAGCAGCTCGGGACTAGCGGTCCACAATGAGCAGTTCTTC. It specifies CASSSGLAVHNEQFF.

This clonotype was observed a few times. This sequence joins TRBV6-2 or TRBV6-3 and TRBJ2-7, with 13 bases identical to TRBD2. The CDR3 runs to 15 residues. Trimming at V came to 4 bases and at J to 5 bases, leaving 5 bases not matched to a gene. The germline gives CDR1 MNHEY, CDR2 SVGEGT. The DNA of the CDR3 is TGTGCCAGCAGTTCCACTAGCGGGAGGGCCCACGAGCAGTACTTC. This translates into CASSSTSGRAHEQYF.

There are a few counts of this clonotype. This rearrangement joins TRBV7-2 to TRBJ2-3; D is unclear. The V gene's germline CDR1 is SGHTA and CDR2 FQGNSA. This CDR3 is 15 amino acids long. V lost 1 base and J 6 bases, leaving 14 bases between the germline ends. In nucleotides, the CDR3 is TGTGCCAGCAGCTTAGGCCCCCGACTCGGGGATACGCAGTATTTT. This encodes CASSLGPRLGDTQYF. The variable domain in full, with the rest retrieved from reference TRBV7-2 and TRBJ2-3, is GAGVSQSPSNKVTEKGKDVELRCDPISGHTALYWYRQSLGQGLEFLIYFQGNSAPDKSGLPSDRFSAERTGGSVSTLTIQRTQQEDSAVYLCASSLGPRLGDTQYFGPGTRLTVL.

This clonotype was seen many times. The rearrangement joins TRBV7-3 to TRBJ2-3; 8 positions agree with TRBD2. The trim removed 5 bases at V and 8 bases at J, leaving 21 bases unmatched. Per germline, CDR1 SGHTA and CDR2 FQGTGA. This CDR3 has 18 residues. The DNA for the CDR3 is TGTGCCAGCAGCCCCCCTGTAGAGGCTAGCGGGCCCCCGGGTACGCAGTATTTT. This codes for CASSPPVEASGPPGTQYF.

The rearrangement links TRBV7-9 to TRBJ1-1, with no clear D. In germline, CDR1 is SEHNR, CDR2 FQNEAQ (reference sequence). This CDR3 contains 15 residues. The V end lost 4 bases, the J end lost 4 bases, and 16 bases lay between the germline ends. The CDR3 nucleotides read TGTGCCAGCAGCTCAATGGGCGGCCGTACCACTGAAGCTTTCTTT. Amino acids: CASSSMGGRTTEAFF.

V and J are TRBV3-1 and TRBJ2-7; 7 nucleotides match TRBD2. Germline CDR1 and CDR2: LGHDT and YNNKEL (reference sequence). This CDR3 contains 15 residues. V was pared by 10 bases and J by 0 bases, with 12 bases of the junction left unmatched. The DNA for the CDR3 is TGTGCCACCTGCCGGAGCGGGGCAGGCTCCTACGAGCAGTACTTC. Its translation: CATCRSGAGSYEQYF.